The 32 T cell receptor beta chains below come from one sample, sequenced in a study of T cell repertoires in cytomegalovirus infection. TCRdb recomputed calls from the reads with MiXCR, one row per CDR3 protein. There are more than 350,000 distinct CDR3 sequences in the sample; about a third occur only once, and approximately 13% lies in the top ten. Material: PBMCs. The receptors originated from a human donor in good health (CMV status not recorded). Some clones in this sample may be carry-over from other donors' samples.

Concerning this clonotype itself: Germline and junction disagree at one end, which may indicate a read error. The rearrangement joins TRBV5-1 to TRBJ2-1; D call uncertain. From germline, CDR1 is SGHRS and CDR2 YFSETQ. CDR3 length: 14 residues. The chain's CDR3 is CASRLVVGMNEQFF. In DNA form, the CDR3 reads TGCGCAAGCAGATTGGTTGTAGGGATGAATGAGCAGTTCTTC.

A word on this clonotype: Just one base apart from a much larger clone, this may be a read error. The gene calls are TRBV7-4 and TRBJ1-2, with 8 bases fitting TRBD1. With V trimmed by 6 bases and J by 8 bases, 11 bases remained unmatched. Germline V gene sequence: CDR1 SGHVT, CDR2 SQSDAQ. CDR3 length: 14 residues. The CDR3 DNA reads as TGTGCCAGCAGACCGACAGGGGCGTGCGAGGGCTACACCTTC. Its protein product is CASRPTGACEGYTF.

The rearrangement uses TRBV14 and TRBJ2-2; TRBD2 matches 9 bases. Germline lookup yields CDR1 SGHDN and CDR2 FVKESK. V shed 3 bases and J 0 bases; nucleotides not matched to a gene: 2. There are 16 residues in the CDR3. CDR3 loop: CASSHRTSANTGELFF. In DNA form, the CDR3 reads TGTGCCAGCAGCCATCGGACTAGCGCGAACACCGGGGAGCTGTTTTTT.

This clonotype was detected a few times. V usage is TRBV19 and J usage is TRBJ1-1; TRBD1 agrees at 8 bases. The CDR3 contains 15 residues. V lost 4 bases to trimming and J lost 5 bases; unmatched junction nucleotides: 9. Germline V gives CDR1 LNHDA, CDR2 SQIVND (reference sequence). In DNA, the CDR3 is TGTGCCAGTAGTAATCAGGGGGCGCGGGGAACTGAAGCTTTCTTT. This encodes CASSNQGARGTEAFF.

This clonotype was observed many times. The genes are TRBV5-4 and TRBJ2-7; TRBD1 matches at 7 bases. This CDR3 comprises 13 residues. Germline CDR1 is SGHNT and CDR2 is YYREEE (reference sequence). V dropped 4 bases and J dropped 3; count of bases not matched to a gene: 4. The CDR3 reads CASSPDRSYEQYF. The CDR3 nucleotides read TGTGCCAGCAGCCCGGACAGGAGCTACGAGCAGTACTTC.

In regard to this clonotype: In this CDR3 the conserved last residue, phenylalanine or tryptophan, is missing, so a read error is likely. The CDR3 sequence is CAWNGGALTGTQYL. As DNA, the CDR3 is TGTGCCTGGAATGGGGGGGCGTTGACCGGGACCCAGTACTTA. The chain joins TRBV30 to TRBJ2-5; maybe TRBD2 (7 bases). There are 14 residues in the CDR3. Germline CDR1 GTSNPN, CDR2 SVGIG (reference sequence). With 4 bases removed from V and 7 bases from J, the gap between germline ends came to 19 bases.

The chain joins TRBV7-2 to TRBJ2-2, with 7 bases that match TRBD2. Per germline, CDR1 SGHTA and CDR2 FQGNSA. Losses at the gene ends were 5 bases for V and 3 bases for J; bases not matched to a gene: 9. The CDR3 has 16 amino acids. CDR3 protein: CASSALRTRYTGELFF. In nucleotides, the CDR3 is TGTGCCAGCAGCGCCCTTAGGACTAGATACACCGGGGAGCTGTTTTTT.

V gene TRBV4-1 combines with J gene TRBJ1-2; D call uncertain. Trimming shortened V by 1 base and J by 6 bases, and 12 bases separated the two germline ends. Germline V gene sequence: CDR1 MGHRA, CDR2 YSYEKL. This CDR3 comprises 14 residues. The CDR3 reads CASSQGSTPDGYTF. Here the CDR3 DNA reads TGCGCCAGCAGCCAAGGTTCTACGCCTGATGGCTACACCTTC.

Only one count was recorded for this clonotype. The germline gene is not matched at one end of the junction; a read error may be the cause. The chain has TRBV28 and TRBJ1-5, with D unclear. The CDR3 runs to 12 residues. Germline values: CDR1 MDHEN, CDR2 SYDVKM. CDR3 loop: CASSLLAQPHHF. As DNA, the CDR3 is TGTGCCAGCAGTTTGTTGGCACAGCCCCATCATTTT.

The gene calls are TRBV28 and TRBJ2-5; either TRBD1 or TRBD2 may fit D (6 bases each). The CDR3 contains 16 residues. CDR1 is MDHEN, CDR2 SYDVKM, per germline. The V gene lost 8 bases and the J gene lost 2 bases, with 21 bases spanning the gap. CDR3 sequence: CASQVEGGGLQETQYF. DNA of the CDR3: TGTGCCAGCCAGGTAGAAGGAGGGGGTTTACAAGAGACCCAGTACTTC.

The chain couples TRBV18 to TRBJ2-2, with D possibly matching TRBD1 (6 bases). Germline values: CDR1 KGHSH, CDR2 LQKENI. Trimming stripped 4 bases from V and 2 bases from J, with 20 bases between. This CDR3 has 18 amino acids. The CDR3, as DNA: TGTGCCAGCTCACATCCCCTCATGGGGACAAACAACACCGGGGAGCTGTTTTTT. Encoded protein: CASSHPLMGTNNTGELFF.

The chain joins TRBV5-5 to TRBJ1-3, with D possibly matching TRBD1 (5 bases). Trimming stripped 4 bases from V and 0 bases from J, with 11 bases between. CDR3 size: 15 residues. Germline loops: CDR1 SGHKS, CDR2 YYEKEE (reference sequence). The CDR3: CASSRGGISGNTIYF. As DNA, the CDR3 is TGTGCCAGCAGCCGGGGGGGTATCTCTGGAAACACCATATATTTT.

This clonotype was seen ten or more times. The CDR3 DNA follows: TGTGCCAGCAGCCGTACCGGCAGGTCGGGCCACGAGCAGTACTTC. Protein sequence: CASSRTGRSGHEQYF. The rearrangement joins TRBV14 to TRBJ2-7, with D unclear. The CDR3 contains 15 residues. Germline-derived CDR1 and CDR2 are SGHDN and FVKESK. Trimming pared 4 bases from V and 5 bases from J, leaving 18 bases between.

The chain combines TRBV5-6 with TRBJ2-7; D is possibly TRBD2 (6 bases). With 4 bases removed from V and 7 bases from J, the gap between germline ends came to 18 bases. The CDR3 is 14 residues long. Per the germline V gene, CDR1 is SGHDT and CDR2 is YYEEEE. The CDR3 region has the DNA TGTGCCAGCAGCCCTACGGGACTCCGATTGGAGCAGTACTTC. This sequence encodes CASSPTGLRLEQYF.

As for this clonotype: This likely comes from a read error, as the CDR3 has no conserved phenylalanine or tryptophan at its end. The DNA is omitted, as the CDR3 cannot be located on it reliably, and the CDR3 follows TCRdb's listing. V and J are TRBV28 and TRBJ2-3; the table's D call TRBD2 went unverified against the DNA. The germline gives CDR1 MDHEN, CDR2 SYDVKM. From its first to its last residue, the CDR3 has 12 amino acids. The CDR3: CASTHPGLARCD.

V and J are TRBV19 and TRBJ1-3; D unclear. Germline V gene sequence: CDR1 LNHDA, CDR2 SQIVND (reference sequence). Trimming stripped 9 bases from V and 0 bases from J, with 9 bases between. CDR3 length equals 13 residues. This chain's CDR3 is CASWAHSGNTIYF. DNA of the CDR3: TGTGCCAGCTGGGCTCACTCTGGAAACACCATATATTTT.

This clonotype was seen a few times. The J gene is TRBJ2-3, the V gene TRBV20-1; D remains unclear. CDR1 and CDR2 (germline): DFQATT, SNEGSKA (reference sequence). The CDR3 contains 12 residues. The V and J ends lost 6 bases and 2 bases respectively, with 9 bases between them. The CDR3 is CSARLPTDTQYF. The CDR3 DNA is TGCAGTGCCAGACTCCCCACAGATACGCAGTATTTT.

In its sample, this clonotype was seen many times. The chain recombines TRBV5-4 with TRBJ2-1, with 11 bases aligning to TRBD2. This CDR3 has 14 residues. Germline values: CDR1 SGHNT, CDR2 YYREEE (reference sequence). The J segment lost 10 bases and the V segment lost 6 bases, leaving 9 bases of the junction unmatched. The CDR3: CASTFSGGVGEQFF. The CDR3 region has the DNA TGTGCCAGCACCTTTAGCGGGGGGGTTGGAGAGCAGTTCTTC.

This clonotype came up many times. The chain recombines TRBV7-4 with TRBJ2-7, with a weak D call TRBD2 (6 bases). The CDR3 consists of 15 residues. The ends were cut back, 5 bases at V and 4 bases at J, with 18 bases in the middle. CDR1 and CDR2 from the germline V gene are SGHVT and SQSDAQ. The CDR3 loop reads CASSPQRQGGYEQYF. CDR3 coding DNA: TGTGCCAGCAGCCCCCAGCGGCAGGGAGGTTACGAGCAGTACTTC.

This clonotype has only a few counts. The chain combines TRBV28 with TRBJ2-3; 10 bases fit TRBD2. This CDR3 has 17 residues. Germline values: CDR1 MDHEN, CDR2 SYDVKM. V shed 0 bases and J 2 bases; nucleotides not matched to a gene: 5. The CDR3 nucleotides are TGTGCCAGCAGTTTATGGTCTAGCGGGGGAAACACAGATACGCAGTATTTT. Its protein is CASSLWSSGGNTDTQYF.

The J gene is TRBJ2-1, the V gene TRBV5-1, with 8 bases lining up with TRBD1. The V and J ends lost 4 bases and 5 bases, in that order; junction bases with no gene match: 14. The CDR3 totals 17 residues. From germline, CDR1 is SGHRS and CDR2 YFSETQ. This CDR3 reads CASSVGTGQVINNEQFF. The CDR3 nucleotides are TGCGCCAGCAGCGTGGGTACGGGACAGGTGATTAACAATGAGCAGTTCTTC.

The J gene is TRBJ2-2, the V gene TRBV23-1; D gene ambiguous. TRBV23-1 is an open reading frame whose function is uncertain. V lost 10 bases and J lost 4, with 16 bases in between. The CDR3 is 14 amino acids. The CDR3, as DNA: TGCGCCACCCGGCATGGGTATGGCACCGGGGAGCTGTTTTTT. Its translation: CATRHGYGTGELFF.

This clonotype was counted at least ten times. V is TRBV7-2 and J is TRBJ1-2; D may be TRBD1 (5 bases). The V end was cut by 1 base, the J end by 9 bases, with 12 bases between. The CDR3 sequence is 13 residues long. From germline, CDR1 is SGHTA and CDR2 FQGNSA. The CDR3 coding sequence is TGTGCCAGCAGCTTAGGGCAGGGTTATCGCTACACCTTC. This gives the protein CASSLGQGYRYTF. The full variable domain, with the rest looked up from reference TRBV7-2 and TRBJ1-2, is GAGVSQSPSNKVTEKGKDVELRCDPISGHTALYWYRQSLGQGLEFLIYFQGNSAPDKSGLPSDRFSAERTGGSVSTLTIQRTQQEDSAVYLCASSLGQGYRYTFGSGTRLTVV.

The rearrangement links TRBV6-2 or TRBV6-3 to TRBJ2-1; 7 nucleotides line up with TRBD1. Germline lookup yields CDR1 MNHEY and CDR2 SVGEGT. Germline trimming cut 6 bases from V and 5 bases from J; bases unmatched to any gene: 10. CDR3 length: 15 amino acids. CDR3 loop: CASRPTGKGHNEQFF. CDR3 in DNA: TGTGCCAGCAGGCCGACAGGGAAAGGGCACAATGAGCAGTTCTTC.

The rearrangement uses TRBV30 and TRBJ2-1; unclear D gene. Germline CDR1 reads GTSNPN; CDR2 reads SVGIG (reference sequence). The V and J ends lost 0 bases and 4 bases respectively, with 13 bases between them. This CDR3 is 15 amino acids long. Here the CDR3 DNA reads TGTGCCTGGAGTGTTGAAAAGGGCGGATACAATGAGCAGTTCTTC. Amino acid sequence: CAWSVEKGGYNEQFF.

This chain joins TRBV7-2 and TRBJ2-7; D is unclear. V was shortened by 5 bases and J by 3 bases, with 17 bases between the two germline ends. This CDR3 is built from 15 residues. CDR1 is SGHTA, CDR2 FQGNSA, per germline. CDR3 loop: CASSPGFGGYYEQYF. Here the CDR3 DNA reads TGTGCCAGCAGCCCCGGCTTCGGCGGATACTACGAGCAGTACTTC.

The chain carries TRBV18 and TRBJ1-2, with 12 nucleotides matching TRBD1. The CDR3 consists of 15 residues. Per germline, CDR1 KGHSH and CDR2 LQKENI. The V gene end was trimmed by 4 bases and the J gene end by 6 bases; junction bases not matched to a gene: 6. Here the CDR3 reads CASSLRRDRGHGYTF. DNA for the CDR3: TGTGCCAGCTCACTTCGCCGGGACAGGGGGCATGGCTACACCTTC.

The chain employs TRBV7-2 and TRBJ2-1; TRBD2 aligns across 9 bases. The CDR3 has 16 residues. Germline V gene data show CDR1 as SGHTA and CDR2 as FQGNSA. The trim removed 1 base at V and 9 bases at J, leaving 10 bases unmatched. The DNA for the CDR3 is TGTGCCAGCAGCTTAGTTTCGGCGGGGGGGCCCGGTGAGCAGTTCTTC. This codes for CASSLVSAGGPGEQFF.

The chain is built from TRBV5-4 and TRBJ2-4, with 8 bases fitting TRBD2. The V gene's germline CDR1 is SGHNT and CDR2 YYREEE (reference sequence). The CDR3 runs to 16 residues. Losses at the gene ends were 0 bases for V and 0 bases for J; bases not matched to a gene: 2. The CDR3 reads CASSLVAGGAKNIQYF. The DNA for the CDR3 is TGTGCCAGCAGCTTGGTGGCGGGGGGAGCCAAAAACATTCAGTACTTC.

The V gene is TRBV6-1, the J gene TRBJ1-4; D possibly corresponds to TRBD1 (5 bases). CDR1 MNHNS and CDR2 SASEGT come from the germline V gene. V was shortened by 9 bases and J by 6 bases, with 11 bases between the two germline ends. There are 12 residues in the CDR3. Here the CDR3 reads CASQGGDEKLFF. The DNA of the CDR3 is TGTGCCAGTCAGGGCGGCGATGAAAAACTGTTTTTT.

This clonotype was found once. The chain links TRBV11-2 to TRBJ1-1; perhaps TRBD1 as D (5 bases). Deletions cut 2 bases from V and 5 bases from J, with 12 bases between. Germline CDR1 SGHAT, CDR2 FQNNGV. The CDR3 runs 14 residues. This chain's CDR3 is CASSLYGGDTEAFF. The CDR3 DNA follows: TGTGCCAGCAGCTTATACGGGGGGGATACTGAAGCTTTCTTT.

The DNA for the CDR3 is TGTGCCAGCAGTCCAGCAAGGGACAGTACCTACGAGCAGTACTTC. Translating it yields CASSPARDSTYEQYF. The chain links TRBV12-3 or TRBV12-4 to TRBJ2-7; 7 bases map to TRBD1. The length of the CDR3 is 15 residues. With 5 bases clipped from V and 2 bases from J, the junction kept 9 bases outside the gene matches.